The sequence of this T cell receptor (beta chain) was determined in a study of T-cell memory formation after mild COVID-19. Study-level background: Most TCR clusters belonged to a single donor. Overall study findings and caveats: Unconfirmed was the SARS-CoV-2 specificity of second-wave clones that peaked on day 37.

Germline V gene sequence: CDR1 SGHVS, CDR2 FNYEAQ. The CDR3 has 14 amino acids. This clonotype has a handful of counts. Antigen unknown. At one of its ends the junction is not consistent with the germline gene, which may arise from a read error. TCR alpha and TCR beta cDNA libraries carrying sample barcodes and UMIs came from 5'RACE with constant-segment primers. TCRdb independently ran MiXCR on the 5' RACE reads; one entry per CDR3 protein. Of about 260,000 distinct CDR3 sequences detected, 8.2% appear once; the ten largest clones hold 22%. This chain joins TRBV7-6 and TRBJ2-3; TRBD2 might be the D (5 bases). The sequence was obtained from a man between 18 and 35 years old who had mild COVID-19 (a few samples of this study predate the infection). Cell type and time point are not known. Source material: PBMCs or a T cell subset sorted from them (not recorded which). This CDR3 is CASSLVSGAVEADF. The CDR3 nucleotides are TGTGCCAGCAGCTTAGTATCGGGCGCGGTGGAGGCGGATTTT.